Described below is a single TCR beta chain sequence and its context. The CDR3 loop spans 13 amino acids. Trimming cost V 11 bases and J 4 bases; bases outside gene matches: 4. From germline, CDR1 is SNHLY and CDR2 FYNNEI. These data belong to a study of shared clonotypes between healthy human individuals. CD8 cells regarded as naive lacked CD45RO, were positively chosen for CCR7, and omitted terminally differentiated effector memory CD45RA+ cells. It was approximately 0.2 ug DNA, 25,000 to 35,000 T cell genomes, that sorted-subset replicate PCRs used. The assay was immunoSEQ multiplex PCR, and TCRdb's table has in-frame clones only and misses some. The table lists about 750,000 clones, more than 85% of them singletons, with under 30% in the top ten.

What was sequenced was naive CD8+ T cells sorted from blood. This receptor was taken from a man aged 25 to 40 in good health. This chain connects TRBV2 to TRBJ2-1; 11 bases align to TRBD2. Here the CDR3 DNA reads TGTGCCGGATTAGCGGGAGGGTACAATGAGCAGTTCTTC. It codes for CAGLAGGYNEQFF.